The text below deals with one T cell receptor beta chain. Its antigen remains unknown. Sorted-subset replicate PCRs used 200 ng DNA, approximately 33,000 T cell genomes. Produced via immunoSEQ multiplex PCR; TCRdb's table is partial and in-frame only. The sample has 550,000 to 600,000 clones, about 98% seen once. Naive-designated CD8 cells lacked CD45RO, were positively enriched for CCR7, and omitted terminally differentiated effector memory CD45RA+ cells. All of the donors resided in Nashville, Tennessee, and each was a Caucasian adult. The source of the sample is a study of shared clonotypes between healthy human individuals. There are 13 residues in the CDR3. The V end was cut by 0 bases, the J end by 5 bases, with 7 bases between. Germline-derived CDR1 and CDR2 are MNHEY and SVGAGI. Notes on the study in general: Despite large depth, rarefaction showed incomplete sorted-subset sequencing. Several donors had roughly 5.2% of their naive CD4 clonotypes in common.

The chain links TRBV6-5 to TRBJ1-1; the D gene is possibly TRBD1 (5 bases). The sample taken for sequencing was naive CD8+ T cells sorted from blood. The clonotype comes from a young man in good health. CDR3 protein: CASSYSEGTEAFF. The CDR3 bases are TGTGCCAGCAGTTACTCGGAGGGGACTGAAGCTTTCTTT.